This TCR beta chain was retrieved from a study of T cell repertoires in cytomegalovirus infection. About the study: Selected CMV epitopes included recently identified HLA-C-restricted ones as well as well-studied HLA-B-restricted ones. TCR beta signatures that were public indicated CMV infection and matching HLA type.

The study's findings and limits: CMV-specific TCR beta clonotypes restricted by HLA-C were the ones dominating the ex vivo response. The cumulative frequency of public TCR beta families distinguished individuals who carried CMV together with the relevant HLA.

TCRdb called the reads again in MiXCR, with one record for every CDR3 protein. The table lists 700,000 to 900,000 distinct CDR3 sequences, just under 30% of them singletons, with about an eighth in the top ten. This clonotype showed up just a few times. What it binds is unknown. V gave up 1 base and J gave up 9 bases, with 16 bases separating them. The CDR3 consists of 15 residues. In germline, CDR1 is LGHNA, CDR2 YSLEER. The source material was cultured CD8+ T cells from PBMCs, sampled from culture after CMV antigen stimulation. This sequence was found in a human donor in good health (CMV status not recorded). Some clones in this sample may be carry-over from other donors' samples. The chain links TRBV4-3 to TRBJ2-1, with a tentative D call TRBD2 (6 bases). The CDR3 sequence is CASSQGPVAGSEQFF. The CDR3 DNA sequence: TGCGCCAGCAGCCAAGGCCCTGTCGCGGGGAGTGAGCAGTTCTTC.